A selection of T cell receptor beta chains follows, all from one sample in a study of cytomegalovirus exposure and HLA in healthy donors. Only in-frame clones appear in the TCRdb table, and some are missing; sequencing was by immunoSEQ multiplex PCR. This sample has about 130,000 clones; roughly 78% occur once, and the top ten carry over 4%. Specimen: PBMCs. These receptors were collected from a man aged 25 to 45 in good health. The CDR3 runs from the conserved cysteine through the conserved F or W. D genes are given only for firm matches. The size field is filled for only some rows; it gives once, few, many or a size class.

TRBJ1-2 | TRBV5-7 | . | TRBD1 | TGTGCCAGCAGCCCTCGGACAGGGCGTGTGAACTATGGCTACACCTTC | CASSPRTGRVNYGYTF
TRBJ1-2 | TRBV18 | . | . | TGTGCCAGCTCACCAGATAACAGCTATGGCTACACCTTC | CASSPDNSYGYTF
TRBJ2-1 | TRBV7-2 | . | TRBD2 | TGTGCCAGCGGAAAGCGGGAGGGCCTTAATGAGCAGTTCTTC | CASGKREGLNEQFF
TRBJ2-5 | TRBV18 | . | TRBD2 | TGTGCCAGCTCACCAAATAGCGGGGATAAAGAGACCCAGTACTTC | CASSPNSGDKETQYF
TRBJ2-3 | TRBV2 | . | TRBD1 | TGTGCCAGCAGTCGACAGGGCACTAGCACAGATACGCAGTATTTT | CASSRQGTSTDTQYF
TRBJ1-3 | TRBV4-3 | . | . | TGCGCCAGCAGCCAAGACAGAATCATTGGAAACACCATATATTTT | CASSQDRIIGNTIYF
TRBJ2-5 | TRBV7-9 | . | TRBD2 | TGTTCCAGCAGCTCGGGACTAGGTTTGGGAGAGACCCAGTACTTC | CSSSSGLGLGETQYF
TRBJ2-7 | TRBV12-2 | . | . | TGTGCAAGTCGCTTAGCTAGGGGTGCCTACGAGCAGTACTTC | CASRLARGAYEQYF
TRBJ2-7 | TRBV15 | few | . | TGTGCCACCAGCAGGCGGGGTGCCTACGAGCAGTACTTC | CATSRRGAYEQYF
TRBJ2-3 | TRBV7-3 | . | . | TGTGCCAGCAGCTTCTCTAGCGTCACAGATACGCAGTATTTT | CASSFSSVTDTQYF
TRBJ2-7 | TRBV5-4 | . | TRBD2 | TGTGCCAGCAGCTTTAGCGGGACAACCTACGAGCAGTACTTC | CASSFSGTTYEQYF
TRBJ1-5 | TRBV4-2 | . | . | TGTGCCAGCAGCCAAGAGAGGGCAGGCAATCAGCCCCAGCATTTT | CASSQERAGNQPQHF
TRBJ2-3 | TRBV2 | few | TRBD2 | TGTGCCAGCAAAGGGCTAGCGGTGGGCACAGATACGCAGTATTTT | CASKGLAVGTDTQYF